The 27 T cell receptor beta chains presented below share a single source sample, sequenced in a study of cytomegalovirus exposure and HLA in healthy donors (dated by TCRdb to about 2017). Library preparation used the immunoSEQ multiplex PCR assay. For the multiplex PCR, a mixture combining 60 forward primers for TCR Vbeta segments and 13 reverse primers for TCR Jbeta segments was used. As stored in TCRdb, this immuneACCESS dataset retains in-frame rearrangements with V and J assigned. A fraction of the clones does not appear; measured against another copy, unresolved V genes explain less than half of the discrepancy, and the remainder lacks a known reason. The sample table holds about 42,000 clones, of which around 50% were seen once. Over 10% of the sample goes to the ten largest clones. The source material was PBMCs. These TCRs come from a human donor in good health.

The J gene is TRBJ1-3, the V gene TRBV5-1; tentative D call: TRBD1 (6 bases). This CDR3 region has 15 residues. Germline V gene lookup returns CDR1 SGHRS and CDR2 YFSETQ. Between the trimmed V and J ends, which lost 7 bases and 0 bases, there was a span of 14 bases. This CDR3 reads CASRPQGHSGNTIYF. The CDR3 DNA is TGCGCCAGCCGACCCCAGGGACACTCTGGAAACACCATATATTTT.

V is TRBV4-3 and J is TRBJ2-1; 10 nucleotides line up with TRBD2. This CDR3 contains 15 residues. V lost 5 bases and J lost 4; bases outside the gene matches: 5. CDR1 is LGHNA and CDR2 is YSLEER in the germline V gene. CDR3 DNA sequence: TGCGCCAGCAGCTTCCAGCGGGGGGGATACAATGAGCAGTTCTTC. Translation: CASSFQRGGYNEQFF.

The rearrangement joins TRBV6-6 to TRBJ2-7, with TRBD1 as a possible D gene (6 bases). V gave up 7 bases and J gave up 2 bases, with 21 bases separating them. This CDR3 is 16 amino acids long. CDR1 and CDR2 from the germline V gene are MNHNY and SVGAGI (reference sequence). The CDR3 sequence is CASTRHPDSRPYEQYF. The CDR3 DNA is TGTGCCAGCACCCGCCACCCGGACAGTAGACCCTACGAGCAGTACTTC.

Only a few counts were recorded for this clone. The CDR3 DNA reads TGTGCCAGTAGTATAGGGTATTTCGACAGGAGGAATGGCTACACCTTC. As protein: CASSIGYFDRRNGYTF. This rearrangement joins TRBV19 to TRBJ1-2; a possible D gene is TRBD1 (6 bases). This CDR3 is 16 amino acids long. V was pared by 1 base and J by 6 bases, with 18 bases between. Germline-derived CDR1 and CDR2 are LNHDA and SQIVND (reference sequence).

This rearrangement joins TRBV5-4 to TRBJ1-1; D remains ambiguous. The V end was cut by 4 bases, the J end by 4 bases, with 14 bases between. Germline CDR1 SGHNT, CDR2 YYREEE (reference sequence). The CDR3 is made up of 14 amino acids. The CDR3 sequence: CASSLRQEGTEAFF. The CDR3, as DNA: TGTGCCAGCAGCCTGCGCCAGGAGGGCACTGAAGCTTTCTTT.

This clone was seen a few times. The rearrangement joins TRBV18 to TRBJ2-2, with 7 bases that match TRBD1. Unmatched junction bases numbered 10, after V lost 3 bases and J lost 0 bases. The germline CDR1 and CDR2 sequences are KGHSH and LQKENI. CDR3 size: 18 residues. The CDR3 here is CASSPPGQTSSNTGELFF. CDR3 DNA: TGTGCCAGCTCACCCCCGGGACAGACCTCATCGAACACCGGGGAGCTGTTTTTT.

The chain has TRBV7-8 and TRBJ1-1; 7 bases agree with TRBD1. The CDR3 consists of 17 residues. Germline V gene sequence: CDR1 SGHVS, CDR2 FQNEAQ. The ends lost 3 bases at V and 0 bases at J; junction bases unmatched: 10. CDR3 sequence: CASSFKAGQPMNTEAFF. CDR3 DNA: TGTGCCAGCAGCTTTAAGGCGGGACAGCCAATGAACACTGAAGCTTTCTTT. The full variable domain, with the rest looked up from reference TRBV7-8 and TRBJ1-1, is GAGVSQSPRYKVAKRGQDVALRCDPISGHVSLFWYQQALGQGPEFLTYFQNEAQLDKSGLPSDRFFAERPEGSVSTLKIQRTQQEDSAVYLCASSFKAGQPMNTEAFFGQGTRLTVV.

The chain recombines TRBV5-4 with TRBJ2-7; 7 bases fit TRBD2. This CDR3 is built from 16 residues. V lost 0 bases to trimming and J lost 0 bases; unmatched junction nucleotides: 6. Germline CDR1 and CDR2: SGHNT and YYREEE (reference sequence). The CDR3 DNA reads TGTGCCAGCAGCTTGGAACTAGCGAGGAGCTCCTACGAGCAGTACTTC. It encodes CASSLELARSSYEQYF.

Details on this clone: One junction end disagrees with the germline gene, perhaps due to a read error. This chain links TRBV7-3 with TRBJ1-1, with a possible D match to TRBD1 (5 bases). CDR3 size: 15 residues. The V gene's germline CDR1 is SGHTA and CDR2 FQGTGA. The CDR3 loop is CASSLTGTGGTEAFF. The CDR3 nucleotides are TGTGCCAGCAGTTTAACGGGGACGGGGGGCACTGAAGCTTTCTTT.

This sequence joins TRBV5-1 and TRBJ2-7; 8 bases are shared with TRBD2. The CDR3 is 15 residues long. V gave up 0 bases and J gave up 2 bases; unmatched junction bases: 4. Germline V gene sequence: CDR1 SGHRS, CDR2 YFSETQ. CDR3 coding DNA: TGCGCCAGCAGCTTGGGTGGCGGGGGGACCTACGAGCAGTACTTC. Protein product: CASSLGGGGTYEQYF.

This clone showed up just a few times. The CDR3, as DNA: TGTGCCAGCAGCTCGGCCGGGACTAGCGGGAAGGATACGCAGTATTTT. This sequence encodes CASSSAGTSGKDTQYF. The V and J genes are TRBV5-4 and TRBJ2-3; TRBD2 aligns across 13 bases. The V segment lost 3 bases and the J segment 6 bases; nucleotides outside the gene matches: 7. Germline V gene sequence: CDR1 SGHNT, CDR2 YYREEE (reference sequence). CDR3 size: 16 residues. The whole variable domain, filled in from reference TRBV5-4 and TRBJ2-3, reads ETGVTQSPTHLIKTRGQQVTLRCSSQSGHNTVSWYQQALGQGPQFIFQYYREEENGRGNFPPRFSGLQFPNYSSELNVNALELDDSALYLCASSSAGTSGKDTQYFGPGTRLTVL.

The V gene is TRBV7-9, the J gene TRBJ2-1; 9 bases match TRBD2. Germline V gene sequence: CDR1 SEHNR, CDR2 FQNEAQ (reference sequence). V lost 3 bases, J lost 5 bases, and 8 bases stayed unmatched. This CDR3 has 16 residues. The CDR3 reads CASSFGAGGQNNEQFF. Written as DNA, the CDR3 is TGTGCCAGCAGCTTTGGGGCGGGGGGGCAAAACAATGAGCAGTTCTTC. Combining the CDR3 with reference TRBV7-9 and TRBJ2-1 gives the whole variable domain DTGVSQNPRHKITKRGQNVTFRCDPISEHNRLYWYRQTLGQGPEFLTYFQNEAQLEKSRLLSDRFSAERPKGSFSTLEIQRTEQGDSAMYLCASSFGAGGQNNEQFFGPGTRLTVL.

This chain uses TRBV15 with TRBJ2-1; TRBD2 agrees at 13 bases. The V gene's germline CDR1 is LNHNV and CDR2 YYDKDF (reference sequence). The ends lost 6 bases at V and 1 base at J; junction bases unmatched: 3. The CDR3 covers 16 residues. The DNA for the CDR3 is TGTGCCACCAGGAGGACTAGCGGGGGATCCTACAATGAGCAGTTCTTC. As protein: CATRRTSGGSYNEQFF.

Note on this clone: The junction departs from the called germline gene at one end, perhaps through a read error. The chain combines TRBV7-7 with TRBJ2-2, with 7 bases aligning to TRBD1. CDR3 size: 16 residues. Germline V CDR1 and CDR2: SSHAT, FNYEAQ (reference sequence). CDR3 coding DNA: TGTGCTAGCAGCCAAGGACAGGTCTACCGTCCCGGGGAGCTGTTTTTT. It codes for CASSQGQVYRPGELFF.

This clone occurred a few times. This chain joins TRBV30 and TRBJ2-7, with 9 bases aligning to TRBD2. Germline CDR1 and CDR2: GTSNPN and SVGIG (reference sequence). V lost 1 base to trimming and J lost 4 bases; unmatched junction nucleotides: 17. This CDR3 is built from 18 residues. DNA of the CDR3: TGTGCCTGGAGTGCCCGCTTTGGTAGCGGGAGTTTTAGGTACGAGCAGTACTTC. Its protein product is CAWSARFGSGSFRYEQYF.

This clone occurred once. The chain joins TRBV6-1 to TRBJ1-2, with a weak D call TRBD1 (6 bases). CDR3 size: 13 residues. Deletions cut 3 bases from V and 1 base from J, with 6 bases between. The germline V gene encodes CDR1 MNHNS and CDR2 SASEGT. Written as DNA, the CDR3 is TGTGCCAGCAGTGAGGACAGTAACTATGGCTACACCTTC. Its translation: CASSEDSNYGYTF.

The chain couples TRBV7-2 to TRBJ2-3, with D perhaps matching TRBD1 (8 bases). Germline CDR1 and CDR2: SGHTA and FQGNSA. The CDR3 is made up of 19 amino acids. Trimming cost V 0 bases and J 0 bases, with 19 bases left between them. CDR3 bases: TGTGCCAGCAGCTTAGCGAGCCAGGGGGCTAGCGGAAGCACAGATACGCAGTATTTT. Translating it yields CASSLASQGASGSTDTQYF.

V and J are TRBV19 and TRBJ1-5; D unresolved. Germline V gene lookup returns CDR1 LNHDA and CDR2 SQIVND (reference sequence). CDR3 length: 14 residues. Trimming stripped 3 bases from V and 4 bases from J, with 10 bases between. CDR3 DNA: TGTGCCAGTAGTATTTCGGCAGGAAATCAGCCCCAGCATTTT. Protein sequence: CASSISAGNQPQHF.

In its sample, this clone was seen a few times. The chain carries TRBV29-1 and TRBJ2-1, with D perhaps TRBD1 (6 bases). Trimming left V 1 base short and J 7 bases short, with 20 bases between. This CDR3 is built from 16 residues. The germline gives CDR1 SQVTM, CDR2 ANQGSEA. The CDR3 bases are TGCAGCGTTGAAGGCGGAATTAGGGGACAATGGAATGAGCAGTTCTTC. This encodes CSVEGGIRGQWNEQFF.

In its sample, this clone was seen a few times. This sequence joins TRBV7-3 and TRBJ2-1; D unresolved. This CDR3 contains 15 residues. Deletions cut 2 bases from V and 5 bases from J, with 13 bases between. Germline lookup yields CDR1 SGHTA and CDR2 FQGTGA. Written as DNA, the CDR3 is TGTGCCAGCAGCTTAGACTCTCGTGCGAACAATGAGCAGTTCTTC. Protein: CASSLDSRANNEQFF.

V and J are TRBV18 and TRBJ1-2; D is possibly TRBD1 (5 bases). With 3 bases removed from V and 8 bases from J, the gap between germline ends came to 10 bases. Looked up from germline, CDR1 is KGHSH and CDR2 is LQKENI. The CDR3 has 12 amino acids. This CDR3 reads CASSPSRVGYTF. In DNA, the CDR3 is TGTGCCAGCTCACCCAGCAGGGTGGGCTACACCTTC.

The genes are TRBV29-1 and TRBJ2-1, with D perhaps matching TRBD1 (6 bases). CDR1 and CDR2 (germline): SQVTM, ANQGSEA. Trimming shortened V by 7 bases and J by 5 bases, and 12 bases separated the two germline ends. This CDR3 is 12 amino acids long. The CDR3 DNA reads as TGCAGCGGGGGGCGTCTGAACAATGAGCAGTTCTTC. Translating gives CSGGRLNNEQFF.

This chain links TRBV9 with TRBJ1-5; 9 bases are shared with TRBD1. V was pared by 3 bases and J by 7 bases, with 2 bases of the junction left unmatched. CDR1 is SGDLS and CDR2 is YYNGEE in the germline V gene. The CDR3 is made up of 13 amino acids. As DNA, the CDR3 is TGTGCCAGCAGCGAAACAGGGGGCCAGCCCCAGCATTTT. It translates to CASSETGGQPQHF.

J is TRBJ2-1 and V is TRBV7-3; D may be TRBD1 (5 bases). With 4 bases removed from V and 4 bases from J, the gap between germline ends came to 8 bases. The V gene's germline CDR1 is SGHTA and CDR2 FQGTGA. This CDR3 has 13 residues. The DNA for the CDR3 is TGTGCCAGCAGCTCCGACAGTTACAATGAGCAGTTCTTC. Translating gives CASSSDSYNEQFF.

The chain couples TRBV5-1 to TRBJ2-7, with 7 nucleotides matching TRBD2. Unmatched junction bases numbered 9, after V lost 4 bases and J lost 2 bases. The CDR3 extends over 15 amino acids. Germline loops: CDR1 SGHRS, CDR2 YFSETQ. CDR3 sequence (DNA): TGCGCCAGCAGCCGGGGTACTAGCGTTACCTACGAGCAGTACTTC. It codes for CASSRGTSVTYEQYF.

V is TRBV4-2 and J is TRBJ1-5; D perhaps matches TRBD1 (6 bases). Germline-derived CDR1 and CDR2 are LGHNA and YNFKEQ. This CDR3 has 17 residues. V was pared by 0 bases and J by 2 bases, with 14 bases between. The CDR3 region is CASSQDITRTGNQPQHF. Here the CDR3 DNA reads TGTGCCAGCAGCCAAGACATCACCCGGACAGGCAATCAGCCCCAGCATTTT.

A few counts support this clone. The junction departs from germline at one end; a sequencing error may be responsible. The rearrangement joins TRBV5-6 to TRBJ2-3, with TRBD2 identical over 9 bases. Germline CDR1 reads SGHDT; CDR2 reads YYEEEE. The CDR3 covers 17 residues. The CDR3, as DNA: TGTGCCAGCAGCTTTTTCGGTAGCGGGGGAAGCATAGATACGCAGTATTTT. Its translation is CASSFFGSGGSIDTQYF. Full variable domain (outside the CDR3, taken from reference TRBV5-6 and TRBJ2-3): DAGVTQSPTHLIKTRGQQVTLRCSPKSGHDTVSWYQQALGQGPQFIFQYYEEEERQRGNFPDRFSGHQFPNYSSELNVNALLLGDSALYLCASSFFGSGGSIDTQYFGPGTRLTVL.